The T cell receptor beta chain described here comes from a study of CD4+ T cells in melanoma (dated 2022 in TCRdb). Study-level background: Neoantigen-specific CD4+ T cells in human melanoma were investigated in the study. What the research found in general, with its limitations: The report described a correlation between neoantigen-specific CD4+ T cells and the function of CD8+ T cells, macrophages and B cells. According to the report, neoantigen-specific CD4+ T cells in melanoma displayed diverse differentiation states.

Library prep was done by the immunoSEQ multiplex PCR assay. This immuneACCESS table, as held by TCRdb, lists in-frame sequences with V and J called but not all clones. Of the missing ones, under half trace to an unresolved V gene in checked studies; the others have no known cause. The sample table shows around 9,500 clones, and 70% to 80% are seen once. The top ten constitute approximately 22% of the sample. After removal of 3 bases from V and 0 bases from J, the junction retains 16 bases not matched to a gene. Counted from cysteine to phenylalanine, this CDR3 has 20 amino acids. This entry keeps only the CDR3 DNA: 60 bases, framed from base 1. From the germline V gene, CDR1 is SGHVS and CDR2 is FQNEAQ. The donors were melanoma patients. This clone counts as medium-sized (0.01 to 0.1%). No antigen is known for it. No base qualities exist here, and no much larger clone lies one base off it.

The sequence derives from a human donor with melanoma. Recombination linked TRBV7-8 to TRBJ2-4; 8 bases in between match TRBD1. The specimen sequenced was tumor tissue. The CDR3 in this case is CASSFVRTGFTRIAKNIQYF. The nucleotide sequence is given as TGTGCCAGCAGCTTTGTTCGGACAGGGTTTACTAGAATAGCCAAAAACATTCAGTACTTC. Extended through the reference TRBV7-8 and TRBJ2-4 proteins, this CDR3 yields the full variable domain: GAGVSQSPRYKVAKRGQDVALRCDPISGHVSLFWYQQALGQGPEFLTYFQNEAQLDKSGLPSDRFFAERPEGSVSTLKIQRTQQEDSAVYLCASSFVRTGFTRIAKNIQYFGAGTRLSVL.